The 15 T cell receptor beta chains below come from one sample, sequenced in a study of cytomegalovirus exposure and HLA in healthy donors (dated by TCRdb to about 2017). The library came from the immunoSEQ multiplex PCR assay. A mixture of 60 forward primers for TCR Vbeta segments and 13 reverse primers for TCR Jbeta segments was used in the multiplex PCR. The source is immuneACCESS, and TCRdb retained only in-frame sequences with V and J called. Part of the clones is not carried over; for the studies checked, unresolved V genes explain less than half of this, and the remainder is unexplained. The sample's records list tens of thousands of clones. The top ten hold around 3.8% of the sample. Sequencing input: PBMCs. The receptors shown here come from a female donor in good health and CMV-seropositive.

The chain recombines TRBV7-9 with TRBJ2-7; D might be TRBD2 (6 bases). This CDR3 is built from 14 residues. Trimming took off 6 bases at V and 3 bases at J, with 15 bases between the two ends. The germline CDR1 and CDR2 sequences are SEHNR and FQNEAQ (reference sequence). CDR3 sequence: CASSSLWGVYEQYF. CDR3 bases: TGTGCCAGCAGTTCCCTTTGGGGGGTCTACGAGCAGTACTTC.

The rearrangement joins TRBV28 to TRBJ1-5; 8 nucleotides agree with TRBD1. CDR3 length: 14 amino acids. V shed 5 bases and J 6 bases; nucleotides not matched to a gene: 6. In germline, CDR1 is MDHEN, CDR2 SYDVKM. CDR3 loop: CASSPGGGGQPQHF. Here the CDR3 DNA reads TGTGCCAGCAGTCCAGGGGGCGGTGGTCAGCCCCAGCATTTT.

CDR3 residues: CASRSSRRGHETQYF. Written as DNA, the CDR3 is TGTGCAAGTCGCTCCTCGCGGAGGGGGCACGAGACCCAGTACTTC. The chain joins TRBV12-2 to TRBJ2-5; the table's D call, TRBD1, was not checked against the DNA. TRBV12-2 is reported as a pseudogene. The CDR3 is made up of 15 amino acids.

The rearrangement links TRBV7-9 to TRBJ2-7; possibly TRBD2 for D (6 bases). With 5 bases removed from V and 3 bases from J, the gap between germline ends came to 11 bases. The CDR3 is 13 amino acids. CDR1 and CDR2 from the germline V gene are SEHNR and FQNEAQ (reference sequence). CDR3 residues: CASSLVGGYEQYF. The CDR3 nucleotides read TGTGCCAGCAGCCTCGTGGGGGGCTACGAGCAGTACTTC.

This chain uses TRBV27 with TRBJ1-2; 10 bases are a match to TRBD1. The CDR3 consists of 18 residues. With 5 bases clipped from V and 8 bases from J, the junction kept 20 bases outside the gene matches. Germline CDR1 and CDR2: MNHEY and SMNVEV (reference sequence). CDR3 protein: CASSPLPTGGRMRDGYTF. In DNA form, the CDR3 reads TGTGCCAGCAGTCCGCTCCCGACAGGGGGCAGAATGAGGGACGGCTACACCTTC.

The V call is TRBV5-1, the J call TRBJ2-7, with no clear D. Trimming took 0 bases from V and 0 from J, leaving 10 bases between them. Germline values: CDR1 SGHRS, CDR2 YFSETQ. The CDR3 is made up of 15 amino acids. CDR3 in amino acids: CASSLGGGDSYEQYF. CDR3 sequence (DNA): TGCGCCAGCAGCTTGGGTGGCGGAGACTCCTACGAGCAGTACTTC.

The rearrangement links TRBV9 to TRBJ2-1; tentatively, D is TRBD1 (7 bases). The CDR3 contains 15 residues. V was clipped by 0 bases and J by 6 bases, with 13 bases between them. Germline V lookup: CDR1 SGDLS, CDR2 YYNGEE. The DNA of the CDR3 is TGTGCCAGCAGCGTAGAGGCAGGGGGGTTCAATGAGCAGTTCTTC. This gives the protein CASSVEAGGFNEQFF.

The chain recombines TRBV15 with TRBJ1-2; weak D call: TRBD1 (6 bases). This CDR3 region has 14 residues. Trimming took off 0 bases at V and 4 bases at J, with 9 bases between the two ends. Germline V gene sequence: CDR1 LNHNV, CDR2 YYDKDF (reference sequence). This CDR3 is CATSRETGLYGYTF. The CDR3 DNA reads TGTGCCACCAGCAGAGAGACAGGACTCTATGGCTACACCTTC. Complete variable domain (other parts from reference TRBV15 and TRBJ1-2): DAMVIQNPRYQVTQFGKPVTLSCSQTLNHNVMYWYQQKSSQAPKLLFHYYDKDFNNEADTPDNFQSRRPNTSFCFLDIRSPGLGDTAMYLCATSRETGLYGYTFGSGTRLTVV.

The J gene is TRBJ1-2, the V gene TRBV5-1; 8 bases are a match to TRBD1. Germline assignment: CDR1 SGHRS and CDR2 YFSETQ. Unmatched junction bases numbered 5, after V lost 0 bases and J lost 4 bases. This CDR3 is 15 amino acids long. The CDR3 bases are TGCGCCAGCAGCTTGGGCAGGGGGCGAGTCTATGGCTACACCTTC. Amino acids: CASSLGRGRVYGYTF.

The chain recombines TRBV5-1 with TRBJ1-2; 7 positions match TRBD1. The trim removed 1 base at V and 6 bases at J, leaving 18 bases unmatched. The CDR3 has 18 amino acids. Germline V gene sequence: CDR1 SGHRS, CDR2 YFSETQ. In nucleotides, the CDR3 is TGCGCCAGCAGCTTGATTCAGGGGGGAAGTCCTTATGGACATGGCTACACCTTC. Translation: CASSLIQGGSPYGHGYTF.

V is TRBV7-3 and J is TRBJ2-2; D gene unclear. Germline CDR1 reads SGHTA; CDR2 reads FQGTGA. The CDR3 consists of 13 residues. Trimming removed 2 bases at V and 1 base at J, with 2 bases between. CDR3 bases: TGTGCCAGCAGCTTACGGAACACCGGGGAGCTGTTTTTT. Translated: CASSLRNTGELFF.

The chain links TRBV28 to TRBJ1-2; TRBD1 matches 12 bases. CDR3 length equals 16 residues. Germline lookup yields CDR1 MDHEN and CDR2 SYDVKM. Trimming removed 5 bases from V and 8 bases from J; junction bases left unmatched: 12. The CDR3 DNA reads TGTGCCAGCAGTAGAGCACCGGGACAGGGGGCGCCGGGCTACACCTTC. It translates to CASSRAPGQGAPGYTF.

CDR3 sequence (DNA): TGCAGCGTTGATTCGGGACAGGGGGTCATGAACACTGAAGCTTTCTTT. This gives the protein CSVDSGQGVMNTEAFF. The chain has TRBV29-1 and TRBJ1-1; 11 bases are shared with TRBD1. CDR1 SQVTM and CDR2 ANQGSEA come from the germline V gene. The J segment lost 0 bases and the V segment lost 3 bases, leaving 6 bases of the junction unmatched. The CDR3 is 16 amino acids.

J is TRBJ1-2 and V is TRBV6-5; 8 nucleotides match TRBD1. J was trimmed by 5 bases and V by 3 bases; bases with no gene match: 8. The CDR3 sequence is 15 residues long. Per the germline V gene, CDR1 is MNHEY and CDR2 is SVGAGI. This chain's CDR3 is CASSYTGNRGYGYTF. DNA of the CDR3: TGTGCCAGCAGTTATACGGGGAACAGGGGGTATGGCTACACCTTC.

V and J are TRBV27 and TRBJ2-1; 13 nucleotides align to TRBD2. Germline CDR1 reads MNHEY; CDR2 reads SMNVEV (reference sequence). V lost 5 bases and J lost 5; bases outside the gene matches: 12. CDR3 length: 18 amino acids. The CDR3 DNA follows: TGTGCCAGCAGTCCCGTTATCGTGGGACTAGCGGGACACAATGAGCAGTTCTTC. This gives the protein CASSPVIVGLAGHNEQFF.